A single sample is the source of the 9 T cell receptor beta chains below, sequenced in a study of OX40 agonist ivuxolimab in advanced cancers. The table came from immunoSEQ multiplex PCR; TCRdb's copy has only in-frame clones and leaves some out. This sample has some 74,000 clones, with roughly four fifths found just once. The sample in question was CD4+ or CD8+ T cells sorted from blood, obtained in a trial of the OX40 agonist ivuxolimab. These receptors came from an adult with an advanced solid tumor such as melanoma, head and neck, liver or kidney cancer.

CDR3 DNA: TGTGCCAGCATTGACGAGTTTTTTGGCTACACCTTC. Translated: CASIDEFFGYTF. V usage is TRBV2 and J usage is TRBJ1-2; D gene ambiguous. From germline, CDR1 is SNHLY and CDR2 FYNNEI. The CDR3 has 12 residues. The ends were cut back, 7 bases at V and 7 bases at J, with 13 bases in the middle.

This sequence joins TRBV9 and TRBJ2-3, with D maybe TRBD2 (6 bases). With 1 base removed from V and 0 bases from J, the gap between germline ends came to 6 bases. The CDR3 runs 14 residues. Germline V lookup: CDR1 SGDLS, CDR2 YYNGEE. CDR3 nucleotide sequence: TGTGCCAGCAGCGTACTAGCGAGCACAGATACGCAGTATTTT. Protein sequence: CASSVLASTDTQYF. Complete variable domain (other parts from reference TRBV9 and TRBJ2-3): DSGVTQTPKHLITATGQRVTLRCSPRSGDLSVYWYQQSLDQGLQFLIQYYNGEERAKGNILERFSAQQFPDLHSELNLSSLELGDSALYFCASSVLASTDTQYFGPGTRLTVL.

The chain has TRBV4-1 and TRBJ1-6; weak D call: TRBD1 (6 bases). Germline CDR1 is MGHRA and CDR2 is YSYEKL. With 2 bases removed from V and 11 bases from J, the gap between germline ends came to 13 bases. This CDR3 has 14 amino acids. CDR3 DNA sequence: TGCGCCAGCAGCCAAAACAGGGTCGGTACACCCCTCCACTTT. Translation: CASSQNRVGTPLHF.

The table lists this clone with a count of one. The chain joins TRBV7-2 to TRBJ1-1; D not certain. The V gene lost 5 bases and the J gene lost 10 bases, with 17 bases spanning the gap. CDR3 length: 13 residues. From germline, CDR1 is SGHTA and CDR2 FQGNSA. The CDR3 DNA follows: TGTGCCAGCAGCCCCGATCCCCAACTGGGAGCTTTCTTT. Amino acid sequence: CASSPDPQLGAFF. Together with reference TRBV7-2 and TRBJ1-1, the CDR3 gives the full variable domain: GAGVSQSPSNKVTEKGKDVELRCDPISGHTALYWYRQSLGQGLEFLIYFQGNSAPDKSGLPSDRFSAERTGGSVSTLTIQRTQQEDSAVYLCASSPDPQLGAFFGQGTRLTVV.

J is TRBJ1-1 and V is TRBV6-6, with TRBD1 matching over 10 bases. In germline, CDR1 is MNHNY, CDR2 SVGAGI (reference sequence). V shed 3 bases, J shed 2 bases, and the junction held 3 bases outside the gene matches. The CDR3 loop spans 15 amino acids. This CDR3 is CASSYRTGGNTEAFF. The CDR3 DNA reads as TGTGCCAGCAGTTATCGGACAGGGGGAAACACTGAAGCTTTCTTT.

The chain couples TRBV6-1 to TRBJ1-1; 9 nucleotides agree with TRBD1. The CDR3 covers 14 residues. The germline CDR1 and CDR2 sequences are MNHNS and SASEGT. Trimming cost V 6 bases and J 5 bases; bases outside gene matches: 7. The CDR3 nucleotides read TGTGCCAGCAGCGTACTGACAGGGGGTACTGAAGCTTTCTTT. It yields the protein CASSVLTGGTEAFF.

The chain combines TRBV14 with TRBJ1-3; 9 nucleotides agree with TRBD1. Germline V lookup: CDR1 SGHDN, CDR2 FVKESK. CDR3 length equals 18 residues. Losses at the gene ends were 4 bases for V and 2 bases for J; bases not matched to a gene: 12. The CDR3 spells CASSPSGQGRMAGNTIYF. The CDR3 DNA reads TGTGCCAGCAGCCCTTCCGGACAGGGGAGGATGGCTGGAAACACCATATATTTT.

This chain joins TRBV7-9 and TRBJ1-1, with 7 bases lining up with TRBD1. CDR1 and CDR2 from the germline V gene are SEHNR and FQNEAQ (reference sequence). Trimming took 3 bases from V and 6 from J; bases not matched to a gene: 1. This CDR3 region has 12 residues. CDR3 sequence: CASSFGTAEAFF. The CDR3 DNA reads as TGTGCCAGCAGCTTCGGGACAGCTGAAGCTTTCTTT.

CDR3 amino acids: CASSQGQGAVAKNIQYF. In DNA form, the CDR3 reads TGCGCCAGCAGCCAGGGACAGGGGGCTGTTGCCAAAAACATTCAGTACTTC. V and J are TRBV4-1 and TRBJ2-4; 12 bases are shared with TRBD1. The V and J ends lost 3 bases and 1 base, in that order; junction bases with no gene match: 4. CDR3 length: 17 residues. CDR1 is MGHRA, CDR2 YSYEKL, per germline.